A single sample gave rise to the 12 T cell receptor beta chains below, sequenced in a study of cytomegalovirus exposure and HLA in healthy donors. PCR amplification relied on 60 Vbeta primers (plus 13 Jbeta primers). Profiled with immunoSEQ multiplex PCR; TCRdb holds only in-frame clones, not every one. The sample table includes over 75,000 clones. Sequenced: PBMCs. The source of these receptors is a man aged 50-59 years in good health and CMV-seronegative.

The chain recombines TRBV4-3 with TRBJ2-4; 7 positions agree with TRBD2. Per the germline V gene, CDR1 is LGHNA and CDR2 is YSLEER. V dropped 0 bases and J dropped 9; count of bases not matched to a gene: 11. The CDR3 totals 16 residues. CDR3 loop: CASSQEGQGGASIQYF. The CDR3 nucleotides are TGCGCCAGCAGCCAAGAGGGTCAGGGAGGGGCAAGCATTCAGTACTTC.

This chain connects TRBV5-8 to TRBJ2-3; 7 nucleotides align to TRBD1. This CDR3 has 15 residues. With V trimmed by 4 bases and J by 3 bases, 8 bases remained unmatched. CDR1 and CDR2 (germline): SGHTS, YDEGEE. In DNA, the CDR3 is TGTGCCAGCAGCCCCGGACAGGTGGGGACAGATACGCAGTATTTT. It translates to CASSPGQVGTDTQYF.

The rearrangement links TRBV4-3 to TRBJ2-1; D possibly corresponds to TRBD2 (6 bases). V lost 0 bases, J lost 12 bases, and 18 bases lay in between. This CDR3 spans 15 amino acids. Germline V lookup: CDR1 LGHNA, CDR2 YSLEER. Here the CDR3 reads CASSQDRGLPEGQFF. The CDR3 nucleotides read TGCGCCAGCAGCCAAGATCGAGGACTACCGGAGGGGCAGTTCTTC.

The rearrangement uses TRBV29-1 and TRBJ1-2; D might be TRBD1 (6 bases). CDR3 size: 12 residues. V was trimmed by 7 bases and J by 7 bases, leaving 16 bases between them. The V gene's germline CDR1 is SQVTM and CDR2 ANQGSEA. CDR3 in amino acids: CSASTGLGGYTF. CDR3 DNA: TGCAGCGCCAGTACAGGGCTCGGTGGCTACACCTTC. Together with reference TRBV29-1 and TRBJ1-2, the CDR3 gives the full variable domain: SAVISQKPSRDICQRGTSLTIQCQVDSQVTMMFWYRQQPGQSLTLIATANQGSEATYESGFVIDKFPISRPNLTFSTLTVSNMSPEDSSIYLCSASTGLGGYTFGSGTRLTVV.

The chain uses TRBV11-2 and TRBJ2-2, with D maybe TRBD1 (6 bases). This CDR3 comprises 14 residues. In germline, CDR1 is SGHAT, CDR2 FQNNGV. Trimming pared 8 bases from V and 5 bases from J, leaving 15 bases between. This CDR3 is CASATGPETGELFF. In nucleotides, the CDR3 is TGTGCCAGCGCGACAGGCCCTGAGACCGGGGAGCTGTTTTTT.

This sequence joins TRBV2 and TRBJ2-7; D uncertain. CDR3 length: 10 residues. Trimming took 2 bases from V and 10 from J, leaving 6 bases between them. Germline CDR1 and CDR2: SNHLY and FYNNEI. In nucleotides, the CDR3 is TGTGCCAGCAGTGAATCGTTACAGTACTTC. Its translation: CASSESLQYF.

This chain connects TRBV19 to TRBJ1-2, with 7 bases aligning to TRBD1. The germline V gene has CDR1 LNHDA and CDR2 SQIVND (reference sequence). The CDR3 totals 12 residues. After removal of 7 bases from V and 7 bases from J, the junction contained 6 bases not matched to a gene. In nucleotides, the CDR3 is TGTGCCAGTAATGACAGGGCCGGTGGCTACACCTTC. Its protein product is CASNDRAGGYTF.

V gene TRBV5-1 combines with J gene TRBJ2-1; tentatively, D is TRBD2 (6 bases). The CDR3 is 15 amino acids. Germline assignment: CDR1 SGHRS and CDR2 YFSETQ. The V end was cut by 5 bases, the J end by 2 bases, with 14 bases between. CDR3 bases: TGCGCCAGCAGTCCCGGGACTTCCACCTACAATGAGCAGTTCTTC. Amino acid sequence: CASSPGTSTYNEQFF.

This chain uses TRBV5-6 with TRBJ2-1, with 9 bases matching TRBD2. The germline gives CDR1 SGHDT, CDR2 YYEEEE. This CDR3 is built from 17 residues. Trimming removed 0 bases from V and 7 bases from J; junction bases left unmatched: 11. CDR3 coding DNA: TGTGCCAGCAGCTTGGCGGTAGCGGGGGCTCCCGTTAATGAGCAGTTCTTC. Translating it yields CASSLAVAGAPVNEQFF.

The chain joins TRBV4-2 to TRBJ2-7; the match to TRBD2 covers 12 bases. CDR3 length: 15 amino acids. Germline V lookup: CDR1 LGHNA, CDR2 YNFKEQ. The J segment lost 2 bases and the V segment lost 1 base, leaving 0 bases of the junction unmatched. The CDR3 bases are TGTGCCAGCAGCCAAGGGACTAGCGGGACCTACGAGCAGTACTTC. Its protein product is CASSQGTSGTYEQYF.

The rearrangement joins TRBV12-5 to TRBJ2-7, with 9 bases fitting TRBD2. The J segment lost 5 bases and the V segment lost 4 bases, leaving 6 bases of the junction unmatched. The CDR3 consists of 14 residues. Germline V gene data show CDR1 as LGHNT and CDR2 as FRNRAP. The CDR3: CASGYGGGVHEQYF. CDR3 coding DNA: TGTGCTAGTGGTTATGGCGGGGGGGTCCACGAGCAGTACTTC.

This sequence joins TRBV7-3 and TRBJ2-5, with 9 positions matching TRBD1. V gave up 3 bases and J gave up 5 bases; unmatched junction bases: 1. This CDR3 is 13 amino acids long. Germline CDR1 SGHTA, CDR2 FQGTGA. The CDR3 loop reads CASSLTGGETQYF. The DNA for the CDR3 is TGTGCCAGCAGCTTGACAGGGGGGGAGACCCAGTACTTC.